A single sample is the source of the 11 T cell receptor beta chains below, sequenced in a study of PD-1 blockade in classical Hodgkin lymphoma. Produced via immunoSEQ multiplex PCR; TCRdb's table is partial and in-frame only. The sample carries roughly 32,000 clones, 94% recorded once. Sample time point: newly diagnosed, previously untreated cHL patient sample. The material sequenced was peripheral blood mononuclear cells (PBMCs). Receptors were obtained from a human donor with classical Hodgkin lymphoma.

This clone was seen a handful of times. The chain recombines TRBV6-5 with TRBJ1-4; D may be TRBD1 (6 bases). The CDR3 consists of 13 residues. Germline V lookup: CDR1 MNHEY, CDR2 SVGAGI. Trimming took 6 bases from V and 8 from J, leaving 13 bases between them. The CDR3 sequence is CASSWGRGEKLFF. The CDR3 DNA reads TGTGCCAGCAGCTGGGGGAGGGGGGAAAAACTGTTTTTT.

A word on this clone: Additional DNA sequences in this sample encode the identical CDR3. The gene calls are TRBV30 and TRBJ2-7, with D tentatively TRBD1 or TRBD2 (6 bases each). The germline gives CDR1 GTSNPN, CDR2 SVGIG (reference sequence). The CDR3 consists of 14 residues. Deletions cut 0 bases from V and 0 bases from J, with 9 bases between. CDR3 amino acids: CAWSVGGLSYEQYF. CDR3 nucleotide sequence: TGTGCCTGGAGTGTAGGGGGACTCTCCTACGAGCAGTACTTC.

The J gene is TRBJ2-4, the V gene TRBV18; D assignment may be TRBD1 or TRBD2 (5 bases each). V was clipped by 2 bases and J by 3 bases, with 14 bases between them. CDR1 KGHSH and CDR2 LQKENI come from the germline V gene. This CDR3 is built from 16 residues. This CDR3 reads CASSPTGRVLKNIQYF. The CDR3 DNA reads TGTGCCAGCTCACCAACGGGGCGCGTCCTCAAAAACATTCAGTACTTC. The full variable domain, its missing parts supplied by reference TRBV18 and TRBJ2-4, is NAGVMQNPRHLVRRRGQEARLRCSPMKGHSHVYWYRQLPEEGLKFMVYLQKENIIDESGMPKERFSAEFPKEGPSILRIQQVVRGDSAAYFCASSPTGRVLKNIQYFGAGTRLSVL.

The rearrangement uses TRBV5-4 and TRBJ2-1; D gene ambiguous. This CDR3 is built from 15 residues. The V gene lost 1 base and the J gene lost 6 bases, with 14 bases spanning the gap. CDR1 and CDR2 (germline): SGHNT, YYREEE (reference sequence). CDR3 residues: CASSLWVSPFNEQFF. The CDR3 DNA follows: TGTGCCAGCAGCTTGTGGGTCTCACCGTTCAATGAGCAGTTCTTC.

The chain couples TRBV2 to TRBJ1-1, with D perhaps TRBD1 (5 bases). V was shortened by 5 bases and J by 0 bases, with 19 bases between the two germline ends. The germline CDR1 and CDR2 sequences are SNHLY and FYNNEI. This CDR3 spans 17 amino acids. The CDR3 nucleotides read TGTGCCAGCAGTCAAGTGCCCCAGGGTTCAATGAACACTGAAGCTTTCTTT. Translation: CASSQVPQGSMNTEAFF. The whole variable domain, filled in from reference TRBV2 and TRBJ1-1, reads EPEVTQTPSHQVTQMGQEVILRCVPISNHLYFYWYRQILGQKVEFLVSFYNNEISEKSEIFDDQFSVERPDGSNFTLKIRSTKLEDSAMYFCASSQVPQGSMNTEAFFGQGTRLTVV.

The genes are TRBV29-1 and TRBJ2-7; D possibly uses TRBD1 or TRBD2 (5 bases each). V lost 4 bases, J lost 2 bases, and 9 bases lay in between. This CDR3 comprises 12 residues. The germline V gene has CDR1 SQVTM and CDR2 ANQGSEA. DNA of the CDR3: TGCAGCGTTGGGGGGAACCCCTACGAGCAGTACTTC. Translation gives CSVGGNPYEQYF.

The DNA for the CDR3 is TGTGCCAGCAGGGCCGGCCTGACGGTCGGCTACACCTTC. It yields the protein CASRAGLTVGYTF. This sequence joins TRBV5-5 and TRBJ1-2; D remains unclear. Trimming shortened V by 5 bases and J by 8 bases, and 16 bases separated the two germline ends. Germline-derived CDR1 and CDR2 are SGHKS and YYEKEE (reference sequence). The CDR3 runs to 13 residues.

The CDR3 region is CASSLGTGNTEAFF. The CDR3 DNA follows: TGTGCCAGCAGTTTAGGGACAGGGAACACTGAAGCTTTCTTT. The V gene is TRBV27, the J gene TRBJ1-1; 8 bases fit TRBD1. The CDR3 runs 14 residues. Germline V lookup: CDR1 MNHEY, CDR2 SMNVEV (reference sequence). V shed 2 bases and J 1 base; nucleotides not matched to a gene: 0.

The V call is TRBV15, the J call TRBJ1-2; D is ambiguous. Deletions cut 0 bases from V and 2 bases from J, with 4 bases between. Germline CDR1 reads LNHNV; CDR2 reads YYDKDF (reference sequence). The CDR3 runs 13 residues. Here the CDR3 DNA reads TGTGCCACCAGCAGAGAACTGAACTATGGCTACACCTTC. Protein product: CATSRELNYGYTF.

The chain is built from TRBV7-6 and TRBJ1-2; weak D call: TRBD1 (6 bases). CDR1 SGHVS and CDR2 FNYEAQ come from the germline V gene. Deletions cut 5 bases from V and 6 bases from J, with 22 bases between. This CDR3 has 16 amino acids. CDR3 loop: CASSHKDSLGVHGYTF. The CDR3 DNA reads TGTGCCAGCAGCCATAAGGACAGCCTGGGGGTACATGGCTACACCTTC. The full variable domain, rest sourced from reference TRBV7-6 and TRBJ1-2, is GAGVSQSPRYKVTKRGQDVALRCDPISGHVSLYWYRQALGQGPEFLTYFNYEAQQDKSGLPNDRFSAERPEGSISTLTIQRTEQRDSAMYRCASSHKDSLGVHGYTFGSGTRLTVV.

V and J are TRBV2 and TRBJ2-7; 7 bases are a match to TRBD1. The CDR3 is made up of 15 amino acids. Trimming took 6 bases from V and 2 from J; bases not matched to a gene: 10. Germline loops: CDR1 SNHLY, CDR2 FYNNEI. The CDR3 coding sequence is TGTGCCAGCAGGGTTGACAGGGTCGGAACCTACGAGCAGTACTTC. It specifies CASRVDRVGTYEQYF. Based on the CDR3 plus reference TRBV2 and TRBJ2-7, the full variable domain is EPEVTQTPSHQVTQMGQEVILRCVPISNHLYFYWYRQILGQKVEFLVSFYNNEISEKSEIFDDQFSVERPDGSNFTLKIRSTKLEDSAMYFCASRVDRVGTYEQYFGPGTRLTVT.